Listed here are 32 T cell receptor beta chains from one sample, sequenced in a study of blood T cell repertoires in COVID-19. Data came from immunoSEQ multiplex PCR; TCRdb stores just in-frame clones and leaves some out. The sample has over 300,000 clones; about nine tenths are singletons. The sequencing sample was made of PBMCs or T cells enriched from blood (not recorded which). The origin of the receptors is a woman between 18 and 29 years old who had recovered from COVID-19.

The DNA for the CDR3 is TGTGCCACTAAGGACATCGACTCTGGAAACACCATATATTTT. It yields the protein CATKDIDSGNTIYF. The chain couples TRBV19 to TRBJ1-3; D may be TRBD1 (5 bases). V lost 10 bases, J lost 0 bases, and 13 bases lay in between. Germline loops: CDR1 LNHDA, CDR2 SQIVND (reference sequence). The CDR3 totals 14 residues.

CDR3 residues: CASGGRAMTGELFF. DNA of the CDR3: TGTGCCAGTGGCGGGAGGGCCATGACCGGGGAGCTGTTTTTT. J is TRBJ2-2 and V is TRBV5-4, with TRBD2 matching 9 bases. V shed 8 bases, J shed 5 bases, and the junction held 7 bases outside the gene matches. This CDR3 has 14 residues. The germline CDR1 and CDR2 sequences are SGHNT and YYREEE (reference sequence).

The chain carries TRBV28 and TRBJ1-6; D is uncertain. The CDR3 runs to 16 residues. In germline, CDR1 is MDHEN, CDR2 SYDVKM. V lost 3 bases, J lost 8 bases, and 17 bases lay in between. The CDR3 coding sequence is TGTGCCAGCAGTTTGCCGGCCTCCGGGCGGGATTCACCCCTCCACTTT. Translating gives CASSLPASGRDSPLHF.

J is TRBJ1-2 and V is TRBV28; TRBD1 might be the D (5 bases). The length of the CDR3 is 13 residues. Trimming removed 6 bases from V and 1 base from J, with 9 bases in between. Germline assignment: CDR1 MDHEN and CDR2 SYDVKM. CDR3 sequence (DNA): TGTGCCAGCAGATCAGGGATTAACTATGGCTACACCTTC. This sequence encodes CASRSGINYGYTF.

V and J are TRBV5-6 and TRBJ2-7; D gene uncertain. The CDR3 spans 17 residues. Per germline, CDR1 SGHDT and CDR2 YYEEEE. V was pared by 1 base and J by 3 bases, with 20 bases between. As DNA, the CDR3 is TGTGCCAGCAGCTTGCTAAGTGAGGAAGAGAGATACTACGAGCAGTACTTC. This codes for CASSLLSEEERYYEQYF.

CDR3 in DNA: TGTGCCAGCAGTTTGACAGGCCCAGCTGAAGCTTTCTTT. This encodes CASSLTGPAEAFF. The gene calls are TRBV12-3 or TRBV12-4 and TRBJ1-1; tentatively, D is TRBD1 (6 bases). The V end was cut by 3 bases, the J end by 6 bases, with 11 bases between. The CDR3 totals 13 residues.

The chain links TRBV2 to TRBJ1-6; D uncertain. This CDR3 spans 14 amino acids. Germline CDR1 SNHLY, CDR2 FYNNEI. V lost 1 base and J 12 bases, leaving 13 bases between the germline ends. Here the CDR3 reads CASSEGLSGGPLHF. In DNA, the CDR3 is TGTGCCAGCAGTGAAGGGTTGTCGGGAGGACCCCTCCACTTT. Together with reference TRBV2 and TRBJ1-6, the CDR3 gives the full variable domain: EPEVTQTPSHQVTQMGQEVILRCVPISNHLYFYWYRQILGQKVEFLVSFYNNEISEKSEIFDDQFSVERPDGSNFTLKIRSTKLEDSAMYFCASSEGLSGGPLHFGNGTRLTVT.

The genes are TRBV12-3 or TRBV12-4 and TRBJ1-6; D is undetermined. Between the trimmed V and J ends, which lost 5 bases and 10 bases, there was a span of 9 bases. The CDR3 length is 12 residues. The CDR3 spells CASSVPRSPLHF. The CDR3 nucleotides read TGTGCCAGCAGTGTACCTCGGTCACCCCTCCACTTT.

This chain connects TRBV5-1 to TRBJ2-5; TRBD2 matches at 9 bases. In germline, CDR1 is SGHRS, CDR2 YFSETQ. V gave up 4 bases and J gave up 4 bases; unmatched junction bases: 8. The CDR3 extends over 15 amino acids. Here the CDR3 reads CASSQVAGAGETQYF. The CDR3 bases are TGCGCCAGCAGCCAAGTAGCGGGGGCGGGAGAGACCCAGTACTTC.

In its sample, this clone was seen once. The J gene is TRBJ2-7, the V gene TRBV2; perhaps TRBD1 as D (5 bases). The V gene's germline CDR1 is SNHLY and CDR2 FYNNEI. V lost 3 bases and J 2 bases, leaving 11 bases between the germline ends. The CDR3 has 14 residues. CDR3 loop: CASSDGQGAYEQYF. CDR3 coding DNA: TGTGCCAGCAGTGATGGGCAGGGTGCCTACGAGCAGTACTTC.

V is TRBV4-2 and J is TRBJ2-1, with TRBD2 as a possible D gene (6 bases). Germline CDR1 LGHNA, CDR2 YNFKEQ. The CDR3 consists of 17 residues. V was cut by 1 base and J by 1 base, with 14 bases left in between. CDR3 loop: CASSQVVAGRSYNEQFF. In DNA form, the CDR3 reads TGTGCCAGCAGCCAAGTTGTGGCAGGGAGGTCCTACAATGAGCAGTTCTTC.

Concerning this clone itself: An end of the junction differs from the germline gene, which may be a read error. The V gene is TRBV6-1, the J gene TRBJ1-1; a possible D gene is TRBD1 (5 bases). The CDR3 runs to 16 residues. Germline V gives CDR1 MNHNS, CDR2 SASEGT. For the CDR3, the DNA is TGTGCCAGCAGTGAAGCGTTCTGGGGCGCCAACACTAAAGCTTTCTTT. It encodes CASSEAFWGANTKAFF.

The CDR3 DNA reads TGTGCCAGCTCACCTCCGGGACTAGCGGGAGAAGAGCAGTACTTC. This gives the protein CASSPPGLAGEEQYF. The chain has TRBV18 and TRBJ2-7; 14 nucleotides align to TRBD2. The CDR3 contains 15 residues. J was trimmed by 7 bases and V by 3 bases; bases with no gene match: 5. Per germline, CDR1 KGHSH and CDR2 LQKENI.

The rearrangement uses TRBV30 and TRBJ1-2, with 9 bases identical to TRBD1. V shed 2 bases, J shed 8 bases, and the junction held 9 bases outside the gene matches. Germline lookup yields CDR1 GTSNPN and CDR2 SVGIG (reference sequence). The CDR3 loop spans 14 amino acids. CDR3 protein: CAWSMIDRGDGYTF. The CDR3 DNA follows: TGTGCCTGGAGTATGATAGACAGGGGGGACGGCTACACCTTC.

The V call is TRBV5-4, the J call TRBJ2-1; TRBD2 matches 8 bases. Germline V lookup: CDR1 SGHNT, CDR2 YYREEE (reference sequence). Unmatched junction bases numbered 4, after V lost 0 bases and J lost 5 bases. The CDR3 runs 15 residues. CDR3 in amino acids: CASSLATSGDNEQFF. Written as DNA, the CDR3 is TGTGCCAGCAGCTTGGCTACTAGCGGAGACAATGAGCAGTTCTTC.

This clone showed up just a few times. The chain links TRBV28 to TRBJ1-4; 7 nucleotides agree with TRBD1. With 3 bases clipped from V and 6 bases from J, the junction kept 10 bases outside the gene matches. The CDR3 spans 16 residues. Germline CDR1 MDHEN, CDR2 SYDVKM. Here the CDR3 reads CASSFDTGTEDEKLFF. The CDR3 DNA follows: TGTGCCAGCAGTTTTGACACCGGGACAGAGGATGAAAAACTGTTTTTT.

This chain uses TRBV30 with TRBJ1-1; D is uncertain. Germline values: CDR1 GTSNPN, CDR2 SVGIG (reference sequence). The CDR3 is made up of 14 amino acids. V lost 2 bases to trimming and J lost 4 bases, with 14 bases between them. The CDR3 sequence is CAWSPGVEGTEAFF. CDR3 coding DNA: TGTGCCTGGAGTCCCGGGGTGGAGGGCACTGAAGCTTTCTTT.

This chain links TRBV28 with TRBJ1-2; 8 nucleotides line up with TRBD1. The CDR3 extends over 15 amino acids. Unmatched junction bases numbered 8, after V lost 6 bases and J lost 2 bases. Germline CDR1 and CDR2: MDHEN and SYDVKM. CDR3 DNA sequence: TGTGCCAGCAGACCTGGCGGACAGGGCAACTATGGCTACACCTTC. Its translation: CASRPGGQGNYGYTF.

This clone was observed once. The V call is TRBV30, the J call TRBJ2-3; D call uncertain. The CDR3 covers 12 residues. In germline, CDR1 is GTSNPN, CDR2 SVGIG (reference sequence). Trimming stripped 2 bases from V and 3 bases from J, with 6 bases between. Written as DNA, the CDR3 is TGTGCCTGGAGTAAAACTACAGATACGCAGTATTTT. This encodes CAWSKTTDTQYF.

The V and J genes are TRBV19 and TRBJ2-2; TRBD1 matches at 8 bases. The ends lost 6 bases at V and 5 bases at J; junction bases unmatched: 11. Germline CDR1 LNHDA, CDR2 SQIVND (reference sequence). This CDR3 contains 16 residues. CDR3 region: CASSIVGQGRTGELFF. CDR3 coding DNA: TGTGCCAGTAGCATCGTAGGACAGGGTCGAACCGGGGAGCTGTTTTTT.

The genes are TRBV18 and TRBJ1-1, with no clear D. Germline V gene lookup returns CDR1 KGHSH and CDR2 LQKENI. The germline V and J ends were trimmed by 2 bases and 0 bases, with 10 bases remaining between them. The length of the CDR3 is 15 residues. In DNA form, the CDR3 reads TGTGCCAGCTCACCAATGGAGTTGCTGAACACTGAAGCTTTCTTT. Its translation is CASSPMELLNTEAFF.

This chain links TRBV28 with TRBJ1-2; D not certain. CDR1 and CDR2 (germline): MDHEN, SYDVKM. The CDR3 loop spans 12 amino acids. Trimming pared 7 bases from V and 0 bases from J, leaving 6 bases between. CDR3 sequence (DNA): TGTGCCAGCACCGCGGCTAACTATGGCTACACCTTC. It codes for CASTAANYGYTF.

This chain links TRBV30 with TRBJ1-5; D is undetermined. CDR3 length: 16 amino acids. V was shortened by 1 base and J by 0 bases, with 13 bases between the two germline ends. Germline lookup yields CDR1 GTSNPN and CDR2 SVGIG (reference sequence). CDR3 in DNA: TGTGCCTGGAGTGCTACAGACCCGGATAGCAATCAGCCCCAGCATTTT. It encodes CAWSATDPDSNQPQHF.

The chain combines TRBV7-2 with TRBJ2-7, with D maybe TRBD2 (6 bases). The V end was cut by 1 base, the J end by 5 bases, with 12 bases between. Germline CDR1 and CDR2: SGHTA and FQGNSA. The CDR3 runs to 14 residues. Here the CDR3 DNA reads TGTGCCAGCAGCTTAGATCCTAGCGTCCACGAGCAGTACTTC. It translates to CASSLDPSVHEQYF.

This clone showed up just once. The gene calls are TRBV13 and TRBJ2-4; 9 positions match TRBD2. Unmatched junction bases numbered 11, after V lost 3 bases and J lost 8 bases. CDR1 is PRHDT, CDR2 FYEKMQ, per germline (reference sequence). The CDR3 has 16 residues. In nucleotides, the CDR3 is TGTGCCAGCAGCTTGAAAGGATGGGGCGGGAGGGACATTCAGTACTTC. Translated, it gives CASSLKGWGGRDIQYF.

This chain connects TRBV9 to TRBJ1-3; a possible D gene is TRBD1 (5 bases). Per germline, CDR1 SGDLS and CDR2 YYNGEE. V lost 4 bases and J 4 bases, leaving 21 bases between the germline ends. The CDR3 is made up of 17 amino acids. CDR3 nucleotide sequence: TGTGCCAGCAGCCCCCTTCCGGTCGCAGGGAAAGGAAACACCATATATTTT. Translation: CASSPLPVAGKGNTIYF.

The chain uses TRBV7-9 and TRBJ1-2, with D perhaps TRBD1 (5 bases). V was cut by 1 base and J by 10 bases, with 16 bases left in between. The germline V gene has CDR1 SEHNR and CDR2 FQNEAQ (reference sequence). This CDR3 contains 14 residues. CDR3 in DNA: TGTGCCAGCAGCTTAGAGACCGAGACAGAAGACTACACCTTC. The encoded protein is CASSLETETEDYTF.

The gene calls are TRBV2 and TRBJ2-1; 14 positions agree with TRBD2. The ends lost 5 bases at V and 7 bases at J; junction bases unmatched: 4. The CDR3 loop spans 15 amino acids. CDR1 is SNHLY, CDR2 FYNNEI, per germline. Here the CDR3 reads CASSSGTSGSNEQFF. The CDR3 nucleotides are TGTGCCAGCAGTTCCGGGACTAGCGGGAGTAATGAGCAGTTCTTC.

The chain combines TRBV11-3 with TRBJ2-1, with TRBD1 as a possible D gene (6 bases). The CDR3 is made up of 13 amino acids. CDR1 SGHNT and CDR2 YENEEA come from the germline V gene. Trimming shortened V by 7 bases and J by 4 bases, and 11 bases separated the two germline ends. The CDR3 nucleotides read TGTGCCAGCAAGGGGGATCGATACAATGAGCAGTTCTTC. It is translated as CASKGDRYNEQFF.

The chain combines TRBV5-4 with TRBJ2-3; 8 bases line up with TRBD1. V shed 4 bases and J 1 base; nucleotides not matched to a gene: 8. This CDR3 spans 16 amino acids. Germline assignment: CDR1 SGHNT and CDR2 YYREEE (reference sequence). The CDR3 DNA reads as TGTGCCAGCAGCCGATCAGGGGGCGCGGGCACAGATACGCAGTATTTT. Its protein is CASSRSGGAGTDTQYF.

This clone appeared once. The V gene is TRBV24-1, the J gene TRBJ2-7; D may be TRBD2 (7 bases). This CDR3 has 14 residues. Germline assignment: CDR1 KGHDR and CDR2 SFDVKD. Trimming cost V 6 bases and J 5 bases, with 16 bases left between them. The CDR3 nucleotides read TGTGCCACCAGTCCTGCAGGGGAGGGAAACGAGCAGTACTTC. Its translation is CATSPAGEGNEQYF.

The chain links TRBV10-3 to TRBJ1-5; possibly TRBD1 for D (6 bases). The CDR3 is 12 residues long. Trimming shortened V by 8 bases and J by 9 bases, and 14 bases separated the two germline ends. Germline V CDR1 and CDR2: ENHRY, SYGVKD. As DNA, the CDR3 is TGTGCCATCCGGGCCCAAGGGGGGCCCCAGCATTTT. This gives the protein CAIRAQGGPQHF.